Listed below are T cell receptor beta chains from one sample, sequenced in a study of CD8+ T cells in alopecia areata. The table came from immunoSEQ multiplex PCR; TCRdb's copy has only in-frame clones and leaves some out. The sample holds some 180,000 clones, approximately 62% seen once. The sample in question was CD4+ T cells sorted from blood, obtained at week 0. All receptors derive from a human donor with alopecia areata. The CDR3 runs from the conserved cysteine through the conserved F or W. The D gene is left open where the match is weak. Clone size is not always given. Where it is, it says once, few, many or a class for expanded clones.

d_call j_call v_call clone_size cdr3_aa cdr3_nt
TRBD1 TRBJ1-6 TRBV30 NA CAWTGQANSPLHF TGTGCCTGGACAGGACAGGCCAATTCACCCCTCCACTTT
NA TRBJ1-1 TRBV11-3 NA CASSLAPTEAFF TGTGCCAGCAGCTTAGCGCCAACTGAAGCTTTCTTT
TRBD2 TRBJ2-5 TRBV30 NA CAWSASGGLETQYF TGTGCCTGGAGTGCTAGCGGGGGGCTAGAGACCCAGTACTTC
NA TRBJ2-1 TRBV29-1 few CSVSVTRLYNEQFF TGCAGCGTCTCGGTTACACGCCTATACAATGAGCAGTTCTTC
NA TRBJ1-6 TRBV10-3 NA CAISDQGMGSSPLHF TGTGCCATCAGTGATCAGGGAATGGGTAGCTCACCCCTCCACTTT
TRBD1 TRBJ2-7 TRBV4-3 few CASSQGDRGLYEQYF TGCGCCAGCAGCCAAGGGGACAGGGGGCTGTACGAGCAGTACTTC
NA TRBJ2-5 TRBV6-1 NA CASRHGETQYF TGTGCCAGCCGGCACGGAGAGACCCAGTACTTC
NA TRBJ2-5 TRBV5-1 NA CASSVTGARKTQYF TGCGCCAGCAGTGTCACGGGGGCGCGGAAGACCCAGTACTTC
TRBD2 TRBJ2-5 TRBV29-1 NA CSVGVLAGGETQYF TGCAGCGTCGGGGTTTTGGCGGGGGGAGAGACCCAGTACTTC
TRBD2 TRBJ2-1 TRBV28 NA CASSSPGSGGYYNEQFF TGTGCCAGCAGTTCCCCCGGAAGCGGGGGTTACTACAATGAGCAGTTCTTC
TRBD2 TRBJ2-7 TRBV2 NA CASSGVLAERLYEQYF TGTGCCAGCAGTGGGGTCCTAGCGGAACGGTTATACGAGCAGTACTTC
TRBD1 TRBJ2-1 TRBV30 NA CAWKRGTVAYNEQFF TGTGCCTGGAAAAGAGGGACAGTTGCCTACAATGAGCAGTTCTTC
NA TRBJ2-1 TRBV29-1 NA CSVRRGNEQFF TGCAGCGTTCGCAGGGGAAATGAGCAGTTCTTC
TRBD1 TRBJ2-7 TRBV15 NA CATSRDKDRGQTYEQYF TGTGCCACCAGCAGAGATAAAGACAGGGGCCAAACCTACGAGCAGTACTTC
NA TRBJ2-1 TRBV7-2 NA CASSLAGGNEQFF TGTGCCAGCAGCTTAGCAGGGGGCAATGAGCAGTTCTTC
NA TRBJ1-2 TRBV9 NA CASSAEGRANYGYTF TGTGCCAGCAGCGCCGAGGGGAGAGCTAACTATGGCTACACCTTC
TRBD1 TRBJ2-1 TRBV11-3 few CASSLGDRNPDEQFF TGTGCCAGCAGCTTAGGGGACAGGAACCCCGATGAGCAGTTCTTC
NA TRBJ1-3 TRBV18 few CASSPMDTFSGNTIYF TGTGCCAGCTCACCAATGGACACTTTCTCTGGAAACACCATATATTTT
TRBD2 TRBJ2-7 TRBV6-5 few CASSTVWASGVEQYF TGTGCCAGCAGTACGGTGTGGGCTAGCGGGGTTGAGCAGTACTTC
NA TRBJ2-3 TRBV5-1 NA CASSTIGGTDTQYF TGCGCCAGCAGCACAATAGGAGGCACAGATACGCAGTATTTT
NA TRBJ1-2 TRBV19 NA CASSIERQAGYTF TGTGCCAGTAGTATAGAGAGGCAGGCTGGCTACACCTTC
NA TRBJ1-1 TRBV29-1 NA CSVLNQGNTEAFF TGCAGCGTTTTAAACCAGGGGAACACTGAAGCTTTCTTT
NA TRBJ1-2 TRBV14 few CASSGARRDYGYTF TGTGCCAGCAGCGGCGCCAGGCGAGACTATGGCTACACCTTC
TRBD1 TRBJ2-5 TRBV2 few CASRPGQGETQYF TGTGCCAGCAGACCAGGACAGGGGGAGACCCAGTACTTC
NA TRBJ1-2 TRBV6-5 NA CASRPFGGGLYGYTF TGTGCCAGCAGACCCTTCGGGGGGGGACTCTATGGCTACACCTTC
NA TRBJ1-1 TRBV29-1 once CSVRQPTTEAFF TGCAGCGTACGACAGCCGACCACTGAAGCTTTCTTT
TRBD2 TRBJ2-1 TRBV7-2 NA CASSRGLAGGNEQFF TGTGCCAGCAGCCGGGGACTAGCGGGGGGAAATGAGCAGTTCTTC
TRBD2 TRBJ2-5 TRBV15 NA CATSRTLAGKGETQYF TGTGCCACCAGCAGAACCTTAGCGGGGAAGGGAGAGACCCAGTACTTC
NA TRBJ2-5 TRBV5-1 few CASSSAEGQETQYF TGCGCCAGCAGTAGTGCCGAGGGGCAAGAGACCCAGTACTTC
NA TRBJ2-7 TRBV5-1 NA CASSPAGEIYEQYF TGCGCCAGCAGCCCGGCAGGGGAGATCTACGAGCAGTACTTC
NA TRBJ1-2 TRBV7-2 NA CASSIGGRSYGYTF TGTGCCAGCAGTATAGGGGGGCGAAGCTATGGCTACACCTTC
TRBD1 TRBJ2-7 TRBV7-2 few CASSFGTGDEQYF TGTGCCAGCAGCTTCGGAACAGGGGACGAGCAGTACTTC
TRBD1 TRBJ2-3 TRBV29-1 few CSVAGQNTDTQYF TGCAGCGTTGCGGGACAGAACACAGATACGCAGTATTTT
NA TRBJ1-5 TRBV2 NA CASSDKGGINQPQHF TGTGCCAGCAGTGACAAAGGAGGAATCAATCAGCCCCAGCATTTT
NA TRBJ1-1 TRBV5-1 NA CASRQGPNTEAFF TGCGCCAGCAGACAGGGCCCGAACACTGAAGCTTTCTTT
NA TRBJ2-5 TRBV18 NA CASSPPRRETQYF TGTGCCAGCTCACCACCCAGGAGGGAGACCCAGTACTTC